This record looks at one T cell receptor (beta chain) sequence and its context. One end of the junction fails to match germline, which may point to a read error. Germline values: CDR1 SGHVS, CDR2 FNYEAQ. This CDR3 spans 14 amino acids. The data derive from a study of blood T cells in healthy people across ages. Alongside a J-beta primer mix, a sample-barcoded 5' primer served in a second PCR lasting 7 to 11 cycles. Template switching added a 12-random-nucleotide identifier to every cDNA molecule. Sequencing of every sample gave 2.5 million or more CDR3-containing paired-end reads. MiXCR was run by TCRdb on the 5' RACE reads, yielding one entry per CDR3 protein. The table lists about 2 million distinct CDR3 sequences, less than 50% of them singletons. Extractions gave at least 5 micrograms of total RNA per sample.

The chain recombines TRBV7-6 with TRBJ2-5; 8 bases are shared with TRBD1. Sequenced material: blood. The sequence derives from a woman in her 40s in good health. The CDR3 is CASSLGRGLGTQYF. The DNA of the CDR3 is TGCGCCAGCAGCTTAGGCAGGGGGCTAGGGACCCAGTACTTC.